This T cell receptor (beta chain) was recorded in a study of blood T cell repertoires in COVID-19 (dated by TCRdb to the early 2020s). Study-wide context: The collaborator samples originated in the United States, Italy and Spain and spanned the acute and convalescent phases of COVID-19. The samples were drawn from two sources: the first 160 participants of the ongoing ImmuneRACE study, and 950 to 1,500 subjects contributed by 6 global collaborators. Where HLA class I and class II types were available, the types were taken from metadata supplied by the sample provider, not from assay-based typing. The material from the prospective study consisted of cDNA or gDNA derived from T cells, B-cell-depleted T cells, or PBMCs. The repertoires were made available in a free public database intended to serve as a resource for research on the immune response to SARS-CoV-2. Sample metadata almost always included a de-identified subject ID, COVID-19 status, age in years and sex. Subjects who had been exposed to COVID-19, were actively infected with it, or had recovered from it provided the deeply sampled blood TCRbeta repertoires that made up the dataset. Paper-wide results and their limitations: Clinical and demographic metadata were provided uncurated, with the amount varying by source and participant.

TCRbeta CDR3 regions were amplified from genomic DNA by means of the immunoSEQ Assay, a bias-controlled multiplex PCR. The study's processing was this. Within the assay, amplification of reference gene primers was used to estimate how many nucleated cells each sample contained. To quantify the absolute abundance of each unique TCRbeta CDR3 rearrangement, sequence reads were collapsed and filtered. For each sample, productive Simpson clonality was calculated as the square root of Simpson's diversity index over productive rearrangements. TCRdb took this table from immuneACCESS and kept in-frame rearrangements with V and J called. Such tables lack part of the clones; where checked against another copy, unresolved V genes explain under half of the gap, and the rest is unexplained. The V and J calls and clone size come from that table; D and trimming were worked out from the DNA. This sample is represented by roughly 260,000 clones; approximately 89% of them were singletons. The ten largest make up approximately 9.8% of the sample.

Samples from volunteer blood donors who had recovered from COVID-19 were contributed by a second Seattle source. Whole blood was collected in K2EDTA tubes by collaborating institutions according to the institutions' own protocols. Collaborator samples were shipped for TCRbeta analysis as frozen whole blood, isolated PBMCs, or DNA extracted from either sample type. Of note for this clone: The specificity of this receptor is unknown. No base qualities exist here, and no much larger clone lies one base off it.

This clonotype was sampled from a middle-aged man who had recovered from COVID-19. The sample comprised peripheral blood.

DNA sequence: TGTGCCAGTAGTTCGGCCGGGACAGGGCATTACGAGCAGTACTTC. It translates as CASSSAGTGHYEQYF. The V and J genes are TRBV19 and TRBJ2-7; TRBD1 matches 9 bases in the middle. For CDR1 and CDR2, the germline V gene (reference sequence) lists LNHDA and SQIVND. Germline trimming: 5 bases from V, 4 bases from J; junction bases outside gene matches: 9. Including cysteine and phenylalanine, the CDR3 has 15 amino acids. Only CDR3 DNA remains: 45 bases, in frame from the first base. Where the CDR3 stops, the reference TRBV19 and TRBJ2-7 genes take over; the full variable domain is DGGITQSPKYLFRKEGQNVTLSCEQNLNHDAMYWYRQDPGQGLRLIYYSQIVNDFQKGDIAEGYSVSREKKESFPLTVTSAQKNPTAFYLCASSSAGTGHYEQYFGPGTRLTVT.